This is a list of T cell receptor beta chains from one sample in a study of T cells in Graves' hyperthyroidism and ophthalmopathy. From the multiplex PCR reads, TCRdb called clonotypes with MiXCR, one entry per CDR3 protein. Seen here are hundreds of thousands of distinct CDR3 sequences, 20% to 25% observed once, and the top ten hold roughly 60%. The sample was blood. The source of these receptors is a man aged 25 to 40 with Graves' ophthalmopathy. Each CDR3 is given with its conserved first and last residue. A D gene is named only where the DNA matches it firmly.

D: .; V: TRBV2; J: TRBJ1-5; CDR3: CASRGTGGYNQPQHF
D: TRBD2; V: TRBV4-2; J: TRBJ2-1; CDR3: CASSQDPLAGALYNEQFF
D: .; V: TRBV28; J: TRBJ1-5; CDR3: CASSSIRAQHF
D: .; V: TRBV12-3/TRBV12-4; J: TRBJ2-1; CDR3: CATDPAGNERFF
D: .; V: TRBV6-5; J: TRBJ1-2; CDR3: CASSYSPGLYGYTF
D: .; V: TRBV6-1; J: TRBJ1-2; CDR3: CASREAANYGYTF
D: .; V: TRBV2; J: TRBJ2-7; CDR3: CASREQGNEQYF
D: TRBD2; V: TRBV28; J: TRBJ2-1; CDR3: CASSPQLAGYNEQFF
D: .; V: TRBV7-9; J: TRBJ2-7; CDR3: CASSLAGMGHEQYF
D: .; V: TRBV9; J: TRBJ2-3; CDR3: CASSVTRGTDTQYF
D: .; V: TRBV12-3/TRBV12-4; J: TRBJ1-5; CDR3: CASSPDGENQPQHF
D: .; V: TRBV19; J: TRBJ2-3; CDR3: CASSYRQVTDTQYF
D: .; V: TRBV6-2/TRBV6-3; J: TRBJ1-1; CDR3: CASSYGGVVFF
D: .; V: TRBV6-5; J: TRBJ1-4; CDR3: CASSYSVRTNEKLFF
D: .; V: TRBV28; J: TRBJ1-5; CDR3: CAIKGTTSNQPQHF
D: .; V: TRBV6-5; J: TRBJ1-5; CDR3: CASSYLTGDNQPQHF
D: TRBD2; V: TRBV18; J: TRBJ2-1; CDR3: CASFNQREGRQQFF
D: TRBD1; V: TRBV12-3/TRBV12-4; J: TRBJ2-7; CDR3: CASSLLGQGASEQYF
D: TRBD1; V: TRBV7-9; J: TRBJ1-3; CDR3: CASSLGQAIYF